These 9 T cell receptor beta chains share one sample of origin, sequenced in a study of CD8+CD57+ T cells in acquired aplastic anemia. Researchers used genomic DNA as the template to profile TCR beta VDJ and CDR3. TCRdb reprocessed the reads with MiXCR, giving one entry per CDR3 protein. The repertoire holds about 130,000 distinct CDR3 sequences, with 48% as singletons. Specimen: sorted CD4+, CD8+, or CD8+CD57+ T cells (not recorded which) from PBMCs. The receptors derive from a human donor in good health, serving as a control.

The V gene is TRBV5-4, the J gene TRBJ2-7, with D perhaps assigned TRBD1 or TRBD2 (6 bases each). CDR1 and CDR2 (germline): SGHNT, YYREEE (reference sequence). The CDR3 extends over 14 amino acids. V shed 7 bases and J shed 4 bases, with 18 bases lying between them. CDR3: CASFEAGTQYEQYF. Here the CDR3 DNA reads TGTGCCAGCTTCGAGGCGGGGACACAATACGAGCAGTACTTC.

This chain links TRBV20-1 with TRBJ1-5; maybe TRBD1 (5 bases). Trimming left V 4 bases short and J 11 bases short, with 15 bases between. Germline CDR1 DFQATT, CDR2 SNEGSKA (reference sequence). This CDR3 region has 12 residues. As DNA, the CDR3 is TGCAGTGCTACGCGGGGGGAAGAGACCCAGCATTTT. As protein: CSATRGEETQHF.

The chain's CDR3 is CASSGRTSYEQYF. CDR3 coding DNA: TGCGCCAGCAGTGGCCGAACATCCTACGAGCAGTACTTC. The rearrangement links TRBV10-2 to TRBJ2-7; no clear D. Germline loops: CDR1 WSHSY, CDR2 SAAADI. The CDR3 is 13 residues long. V shed 4 bases and J shed 1 base, with 8 bases lying between them.

This clonotype was recorded once. The genes are TRBV7-7 and TRBJ2-5; no clear D gene. Germline-derived CDR1 and CDR2 are SSHAT and FNYEAQ (reference sequence). Deletions cut 3 bases from V and 4 bases from J, with 12 bases between. The CDR3 loop spans 14 amino acids. The CDR3 region has the DNA TGTGCCAGCAGCTTTGCAGCTGCAGGAGAGACCCAGTACTTC. Translating gives CASSFAAAGETQYF.

This clonotype was observed at least ten times. The rearrangement joins TRBV7-2 to TRBJ1-1, with D maybe TRBD1 (5 bases). Looked up from germline, CDR1 is SGHTA and CDR2 is FQGNSA. Trimming removed 7 bases at V and 2 bases at J, with 14 bases between. This CDR3 region has 14 residues. The CDR3 region is CASIFRDGNTEAFF. In nucleotides, the CDR3 is TGTGCCAGCATCTTCAGGGACGGAAACACTGAAGCTTTCTTT.

This clonotype came up many times. The V gene is TRBV14, the J gene TRBJ2-4, with D perhaps matching TRBD1 (5 bases). This CDR3 spans 15 amino acids. The V gene's germline CDR1 is SGHDN and CDR2 FVKESK. Trimming stripped 1 base from V and 7 bases from J, with 14 bases between. The CDR3 spells CASSQVGRERNIQYF. Here the CDR3 DNA reads TGTGCCAGCAGCCAAGTAGGCAGGGAAAGGAACATTCAGTACTTC.

The chain recombines TRBV29-1 with TRBJ1-1; the D gene is possibly TRBD1 (5 bases). Trimming took off 8 bases at V and 0 bases at J, with 10 bases between the two ends. Germline V CDR1 and CDR2: SQVTM, ANQGSEA. The CDR3 sequence is 12 residues long. CDR3 DNA: TGCAGCTCTGGGGGTATGAACACTGAAGCTTTCTTT. Amino acid sequence: CSSGGMNTEAFF.

This clonotype was seen at least ten times. The chain links TRBV11-2 to TRBJ2-1, with D possibly matching TRBD1 (6 bases). CDR3 length: 14 amino acids. The ends were cut back, 5 bases at V and 5 bases at J, with 13 bases in the middle. Germline V gene sequence: CDR1 SGHAT, CDR2 FQNNGV. The CDR3 DNA reads as TGTGCCAGCAGCCCCGGGACACGAAACAATGAGCAGTTCTTC. This codes for CASSPGTRNNEQFF.

The CDR3 loop is CATSTRFREPYNEQFF. The CDR3, as DNA: TGTGCCACCAGCACCCGGTTCCGGGAGCCGTACAATGAGCAGTTCTTC. The chain is built from TRBV15 and TRBJ2-1, with TRBD2 as a possible D gene (6 bases). The CDR3 consists of 16 residues. Between the trimmed V and J ends, which lost 4 bases and 4 bases, there was a span of 17 bases. CDR1 and CDR2 from the germline V gene are LNHNV and YYDKDF (reference sequence).